This T cell receptor beta chain originates from a study of T-cell reconstitution after alpha-beta-depleted transplantation in children. As it was prepared, the TCRbeta library received unique molecular identifiers. TCRdb independently ran MiXCR on the PCR reads; one entry per CDR3 protein. The table lists around 680,000 distinct CDR3 sequences, approximately 16% of them singletons. Germline V gives CDR1 DFQATT, CDR2 SNEGSKA (reference sequence). The CDR3 is 13 residues long. The V end was cut by 6 bases, the J end by 5 bases, with 14 bases between. The material sequenced was PBMCs from the stem cell graft donor, taken from the stem cell graft. This sequence was found in a human donor who donated a stem cell graft to a child with acute myeloid leukemia. The V gene is TRBV20-1, the J gene TRBJ2-1; D assignment may be TRBD1 or TRBD2 (5 bases each). The CDR3 here is CSASAGAHNEQFF. The CDR3 coding sequence is TGCAGTGCCTCGGCCGGGGCCCACAATGAGCAGTTCTTC.